This T cell receptor beta chain was found in a study of blood T cell repertoires in COVID-19. The table came from immunoSEQ multiplex PCR; TCRdb's copy has only in-frame clones and leaves some out. The top ten clones hold 2.2% of a sample with 300,000 or so clones, 80% to 95% of them seen once. This CDR3 region has 14 residues. Deletions cut 0 bases from V and 2 bases from J, with 8 bases between. In germline, CDR1 is SGHRS, CDR2 YFSETQ. The sample consisted of peripheral blood. The chain employs TRBV5-1 and TRBJ1-2; no firm D call. This receptor was identified in a woman between 25 and 40 years old with COVID-19, enrolled during active disease. The CDR3 DNA is TGCGCCAGCAGCTTGGCACCCGGGAACTATGGCTACACCTTC. Encoded protein: CASSLAPGNYGYTF.